This is a list of T cell receptor beta chains from one sample in a study of CD8 T cells in Susac syndrome. TCRdb redid the calling of the immunoSEQ multiplex PCR reads with MiXCR, one entry per CDR3 protein. The sample contains some 170,000 distinct CDR3 sequences, about 94% of which appear only once. Sample: CD4+ T cells from PBMCs. These receptors were obtained from a human donor in good health. Each CDR3 is given with its conserved first and last residue. D genes are given only for firm matches. A row's size may be missing; if present it is once, few, many or a size class.

CDR3 protein | CDR3 DNA | V gene | clone size | J gene | CDR3 length | D gene
CASSQAGAFDYGYTF | TGTGCCAGCAGCCAAGCAGGGGCATTTGACTATGGCTACACCTTC | TRBV4-2 | - | TRBJ1-2 | 15 | -
CASSSDTGEAEQYF | TGTGCCAGCAGCTCTGATACAGGGGAAGCCGAGCAGTACTTC | TRBV7-8 | once | TRBJ2-7 | 14 | TRBD1
CASSLVAGVAAYEQYF | TGTGCCAGCAGCTTAGTCGCGGGGGTGGCAGCCTACGAGCAGTACTTC | TRBV7-2 | - | TRBJ2-7 | 16 | TRBD2
CAISVTGARREQYF | TGTGCCATCAGTGTTACGGGGGCCCGACGGGAGCAGTACTTC | TRBV10-3 | - | TRBJ2-7 | 14 | -
CASARASGGNEQFF | TGTGCCAGCGCACGCGCTAGCGGGGGTAATGAGCAGTTCTTC | TRBV5-4 | - | TRBJ2-1 | 14 | TRBD2
CASSGRTNNEQFF | TGTGCCAGCAGCGGGCGGACGAACAATGAGCAGTTCTTC | TRBV9 | - | TRBJ2-1 | 13 | -
CAWTRGGWGTEAFF | TGTGCCTGGACTCGGGGCGGTTGGGGGACTGAAGCTTTCTTT | TRBV30 | - | TRBJ1-1 | 14 | -
CSASASGVTDTQYF | TGCAGTGCTAGTGCCAGCGGGGTGACAGATACGCAGTATTTT | TRBV20-1 | - | TRBJ2-3 | 14 | TRBD2
CASSWTVPSTDTQYF | TGTGCCAGCAGCTGGACGGTTCCTAGCACAGATACGCAGTATTTT | TRBV11-2 | once | TRBJ2-3 | 15 | -
CASSTQGRAFF | TGTGCCAGCAGTACACAGGGTCGGGCTTTCTTT | TRBV6-5 | - | TRBJ1-1 | 11 | -
CAISESFTEAFF | TGTGCCATCAGTGAGTCGTTCACTGAAGCTTTCTTT | TRBV10-3 | - | TRBJ1-1 | 12 | -
CASSVDPGQGSRGYTF | TGTGCCAGCAGCGTAGACCCGGGACAGGGGAGTCGGGGCTACACCTTC | TRBV9 | - | TRBJ1-2 | 16 | TRBD1
CASSQSTPGGYTF | TGTGCCAGCAGTCAATCGACCCCCGGGGGCTACACCTTC | TRBV2 | - | TRBJ1-2 | 13 | -
CASSLAGTVEETQYF | TGTGCCAGCAGTTTAGCCGGGACGGTCGAAGAGACCCAGTACTTC | TRBV27 | - | TRBJ2-5 | 15 | -
CASSLTAGTNEKLFF | TGCGCCAGCAGCTTGACAGCGGGAACTAATGAAAAACTGTTTTTT | TRBV5-1 | - | TRBJ1-4 | 15 | -
CASSYSRGLAGSGANVLTF | TGTGCCAGCAGTTACTCTAGGGGACTAGCGGGGTCTGGGGCCAACGTCCTGACTTTC | TRBV6-5 | - | TRBJ2-6 | 19 | TRBD2
CASSPGQTNYNEQFF | TGCGCCAGCAGCCCCGGACAGACCAACTACAATGAGCAGTTCTTC | TRBV5-1 | once | TRBJ2-1 | 15 | -
CASGQGAGYGYTF | TGTGCCAGCGGACAGGGGGCGGGGTATGGCTACACCTTC | TRBV5-4 | - | TRBJ1-2 | 13 | TRBD1
CAIKGVSDEKLFF | TGTGCCATCAAAGGGGTCAGCGATGAAAAACTGTTTTTT | TRBV10-3 | - | TRBJ1-4 | 13 | -
CSARVGGGTDTQYF | TGCAGTGCTAGAGTAGGTGGGGGCACAGATACGCAGTATTTT | TRBV20-1 | - | TRBJ2-3 | 14 | -
CASSLPGQGVNEQFF | TGCGCCAGCAGCCTGCCGGGCCAAGGGGTCAATGAGCAGTTCTTC | TRBV5-1 | - | TRBJ2-1 | 15 | -
CSVERGAKNIQYF | TGCAGCGTTGAAAGGGGAGCCAAAAACATTCAGTACTTC | TRBV29-1 | few | TRBJ2-4 | 13 | -
CASSSQAGTSGVMGTQYF | TGTGCCAGCAGCTCCCAAGCCGGGACTAGCGGGGTAATGGGTACGCAGTATTTT | TRBV7-3 | - | TRBJ2-3 | 18 | TRBD2
CASSFGGSDYGYTF | TGTGCCAGCAGCTTCGGAGGCTCGGACTATGGCTACACCTTC | TRBV7-8 | - | TRBJ1-2 | 14 | -
CASSVSGGQGTYEQYF | TGTGCCAGCAGCGTATCGGGGGGGCAGGGGACCTACGAGCAGTACTTC | TRBV7-2 | - | TRBJ2-7 | 16 | TRBD2
CACGQGRDSPLHF | TGTGCCTGTGGACAGGGGCGCGATTCACCCCTCCACTTT | TRBV7-9 | - | TRBJ1-6 | 13 | TRBD1
CAWRLTGLLASGANVLTF | TGTGCCTGGAGACTAACCGGACTCCTCGCCTCTGGGGCCAACGTCCTGACTTTC | TRBV30 | - | TRBJ2-6 | 18 | -
CASSEGSSGNTIYF | TGTGCCAGCAGTGAGGGAAGCTCTGGAAACACCATATATTTT | TRBV2 | - | TRBJ1-3 | 14 | -
CASSQDGSGYEQYF | TGTGCCAGCAGCCAAGATGGCTCGGGCTACGAGCAGTACTTC | TRBV3-1 | - | TRBJ2-7 | 14 | -
CASSLNAGTYGYTF | TGCGCCAGCAGCTTGAACGCAGGGACGTATGGCTACACCTTC | TRBV5-1 | - | TRBJ1-2 | 14 | -
CASSSGTGKVTNEQYF | TGCGCCAGCAGTTCCGGGACAGGGAAAGTTACTAACGAGCAGTACTTC | TRBV5-1 | - | TRBJ2-7 | 16 | TRBD1
CASSESSRAGLETQYF | TGTGCCAGCAGTGAATCATCTAGGGCGGGCCTCGAGACCCAGTACTTC | TRBV2 | - | TRBJ2-5 | 16 | -
CASSLQGARSTDTQYF | TGCGCCAGCAGCTTACAGGGGGCGCGCAGCACAGATACGCAGTATTTT | TRBV5-1 | once | TRBJ2-3 | 16 | TRBD1
CASSITIEQFF | TGTGCCAGCAGTATCACAATAGAGCAGTTCTTC | TRBV2 | - | TRBJ2-1 | 11 | -
CSARPAPQGQLGDTQYF | TGCAGTGCTAGACCCGCCCCCCAGGGGCAATTAGGAGATACGCAGTATTTT | TRBV20-1 | - | TRBJ2-3 | 17 | -
CASSFRLASNEQFF | TGTGCCAGCAGCTTCCGACTAGCGAGCAATGAGCAGTTCTTC | TRBV13 | - | TRBJ2-1 | 14 | TRBD2
CASSPRPGDGYTF | TGTGCCAGCTCACCACGGCCAGGGGATGGCTACACCTTC | TRBV18 | - | TRBJ1-2 | 13 | -
CSVTGDYAEAFF | TGCAGCGTGACAGGGGATTACGCTGAAGCTTTCTTT | TRBV29-1 | few | TRBJ1-1 | 12 | TRBD1
CASSFEGTYEQYF | TGTGCCAGCAGCTTTGAAGGAACCTACGAGCAGTACTTC | TRBV7-8 | - | TRBJ2-7 | 13 | -
CATSTDRGYEQFF | TGTGCCACCAGCACAGACAGGGGGTATGAGCAGTTCTTC | TRBV15 | - | TRBJ2-1 | 13 | TRBD1
CASSPGNTEAFF | TGTGCCAGCTCACCAGGAAACACTGAAGCTTTCTTT | TRBV18 | - | TRBJ1-1 | 12 | -
CASSLERGEKLFF | TGTGCCAGCAGCTTAGAACGGGGGGAAAAACTGTTTTTT | TRBV7-7 | - | TRBJ1-4 | 13 | -
CSVVGQAHYEQYF | TGCAGCGTCGTAGGACAGGCGCACTACGAGCAGTACTTC | TRBV29-1 | - | TRBJ2-7 | 13 | TRBD1
CASSQRQRGNYNEQFF | TGCGCCAGCAGCCAACGGCAGCGGGGTAATTACAATGAGCAGTTCTTC | TRBV4-1 | - | TRBJ2-1 | 16 | TRBD2
CASSLVVGEQFF | TGTGCCAGCAGCTTAGTTGTGGGGGAGCAGTTCTTC | TRBV11-2 | once | TRBJ2-1 | 12 | -
CASSAALWTDTQYF | TGCGCCAGCAGCGCGGCCTTGTGGACAGATACGCAGTATTTT | TRBV5-1 | - | TRBJ2-3 | 14 | -
CASRPGTGGNSPLHF | TGTGCCAGCAGGCCCGGGACCGGCGGAAATTCACCCCTCCACTTT | TRBV2 | - | TRBJ1-6 | 15 | -
CASSVGGSGANVLTF | TGTGCCAGCAGCGTAGGGGGCTCTGGGGCCAACGTCCTGACTTTC | TRBV9 | - | TRBJ2-6 | 15 | -
CASSLTGTTNTEAFF | TGTGCCAGCAGTCTTACCGGGACAACGAACACTGAAGCTTTCTTT | TRBV2 | - | TRBJ1-1 | 15 | -
CASSSLRMYSYEQYF | TGTGCCAGCAGCTCCTTGAGGATGTACTCCTACGAGCAGTACTTC | TRBV7-9 | - | TRBJ2-7 | 15 | -
CATSQVGGWNSPLHF | TGTGCCACCAGCCAAGTCGGGGGTTGGAATTCACCCCTCCACTTT | TRBV15 | - | TRBJ1-6 | 15 | -
CASSQDGVYGYTF | TGTGCCAGCAGTCAGGACGGGGTCTATGGCTACACCTTC | TRBV3-1 | few | TRBJ1-2 | 13 | -